This T cell receptor beta chain was sequenced in a study of read filtering for tumor transcriptome and immune sequencing. Background on the study: Per sample, TCR-region reads ranged about 4 to 11 million by IR-seq, 85 to 1273 by RNA-seq.

This CDR3 region has 13 residues. Remarks on this clonotype: The target antigen is unknown. A single base separates this from a much larger clone, so it may be a read error.

Study-wide results and limits: Even smaller IR-seq throughput identified most shared clonotypes.

From 300 to 400 ng of RNA, a library with molecular barcoded alpha/delta and beta/gamma adaptors was made. TCRdb fed the reads into MiXCR, producing one record per CDR3 protein. The table has 60,000 or so distinct CDR3 sequences, approximately 19% seen once. Sequencing was carried out using a population of CD138-negative cells sorted from bone marrow. This TCR came from a donor at least 40 years old with multiple myeloma. The chain is built from TRBV12-3 or TRBV12-4 and TRBJ1-5; D is uncertain. The CDR3 spells CASSLGPEQPQRF. The CDR3 coding sequence is TGTGCCAGCAGTTTAGGCCCAGAGCAGCCCCAGCGTTTT.